What follows describes a single T cell receptor beta chain. Its target is unknown. Germline V gene lookup returns CDR1 SGHAT and CDR2 FQNNGV. This CDR3 has 15 residues. The V segment lost 2 bases and the J segment 5 bases; nucleotides outside the gene matches: 7. Via CD45RO/CCR7/CD25/CD127/CD95/CD27, cells of the CD4+ naive, central memory, regulatory and stem cell-like memory subsets were sorted. As every portion of the isolated RNA was reverse transcribed, the sequencing read expressed TCRB transcripts. The repertoire was sequenced with immunoSEQ multiplex PCR; TCRdb's copy has only in-frame clones and lacks some. The sample has approximately 160,000 clones; about 8.5% are singletons. This sample is part of a study of beta chain features in type 1 diabetes. For the study at large: Cell yields, gender and age were similar in healthy donors and patients.

The study's findings and limits: Among type 1 diabetes patients, VDJ junctions had fewer insertions and more deletions. A possible short-template PCR bias applies equally to patients and controls.

This clonotype was sampled from a man aged 18 to 30 in good health. The chain joins TRBV11-2 to TRBJ2-7, with TRBD2 identical over 9 bases. The sample consisted of central memory CD4+ T cells from blood. The CDR3 reads CASSLLSGSAHEQYF. CDR3 DNA: TGTGCCAGCAGCTTACTTAGCGGGAGTGCCCACGAGCAGTACTTC.